These 10 T cell receptor beta chains were sequenced from one sample in a study of cytomegalovirus exposure and HLA in healthy donors. This PCR relied on a set of 60 Vbeta primers and 13 Jbeta primers. Generated by immunoSEQ multiplex PCR, the TCRdb table keeps only in-frame clones and is missing some. The sample records roughly 150,000 clones, 75% being singletons. Sequenced sample: PBMCs. All receptors derive from a man aged 18 to 29 in good health and CMV-seropositive.

The chain links TRBV27 to TRBJ2-1; a weak D match, TRBD2 (6 bases). The CDR3 is 15 residues long. The germline CDR1 and CDR2 sequences are MNHEY and SMNVEV (reference sequence). Trimming shortened V by 3 bases and J by 0 bases, and 9 bases separated the two germline ends. The CDR3 protein is CASSFGSPSYNEQFF. CDR3 coding DNA: TGTGCCAGCAGTTTCGGGAGTCCCTCCTACAATGAGCAGTTCTTC.

V is TRBV19 and J is TRBJ1-1; no definite D call. The germline V and J ends were trimmed by 3 bases and 1 base, with 6 bases remaining between them. Germline values: CDR1 LNHDA, CDR2 SQIVND (reference sequence). The CDR3 is made up of 13 amino acids. In DNA form, the CDR3 reads TGTGCCAGTAGTATCTGGGCGAACACTGAAGCTTTCTTT. This codes for CASSIWANTEAFF.

V is TRBV7-3 and J is TRBJ2-2, with 10 bases lining up with TRBD2. Germline V gene sequence: CDR1 SGHTA, CDR2 FQGTGA. V was pared by 5 bases and J by 3 bases, with 12 bases of the junction left unmatched. The CDR3 length is 18 residues. The CDR3, as DNA: TGTGCCAGCAGCCCCGGGACTAGCGTGTGGGGGGACACCGGGGAGCTGTTTTTT. It codes for CASSPGTSVWGDTGELFF.

In the case of this clone: One end of the junction varies from germline; a read error may be responsible. The chain employs TRBV7-9 and TRBJ2-1, with TRBD1 matching 11 bases. The CDR3 is 15 residues long. Germline V gene lookup returns CDR1 SEHNR and CDR2 FQNEAQ (reference sequence). In DNA form, the CDR3 reads TGTTCCAGCAGCTTAGGGACAGGGGGCTACAATGAGCAGTTCTTC. Translation: CSSSLGTGGYNEQFF. Drawing the rest from reference TRBV7-9 and TRBJ2-1, the complete variable domain is DTGVSQNPRHKITKRGQNVTFRCDPISEHNRLYWYRQTLGQGPEFLTYFQNEAQLEKSRLLSDRFSAERPKGSFSTLEIQRTEQGDSAMYLCSSSLGTGGYNEQFFGPGTRLTVL.

The chain couples TRBV9 to TRBJ2-3, with a tentative D call TRBD2 (5 bases). Germline lookup yields CDR1 SGDLS and CDR2 YYNGEE. V was clipped by 3 bases and J by 5 bases, with 10 bases between them. The CDR3 is made up of 13 amino acids. CDR3 amino acids: CASSELAGDTQYF. In DNA, the CDR3 is TGTGCCAGCAGCGAGCTGGCGGGAGATACGCAGTATTTT.

This clone has more than one count but fewer than ten. V is TRBV10-3 and J is TRBJ2-1, with 7 bases that match TRBD2. The CDR3 extends over 14 amino acids. In germline, CDR1 is ENHRY, CDR2 SYGVKD. Losses at the gene ends were 4 bases for V and 5 bases for J; bases not matched to a gene: 5. The CDR3 DNA follows: TGTGCCATCAGTGTGGGGGGGATCGACAATGAGCAGTTCTTC. This codes for CAISVGGIDNEQFF.

This chain connects TRBV11-3 to TRBJ2-7, with D uncertain. The CDR3 loop spans 14 amino acids. V shed 1 base and J shed 5 bases, with 12 bases lying between them. CDR1 is SGHNT and CDR2 is YENEEA in the germline V gene. The CDR3 sequence is CASSLGRGHDEQYF. In DNA, the CDR3 is TGTGCCAGCAGCTTAGGGAGAGGTCACGACGAGCAGTACTTC.

This clone was observed a handful of times. The rearrangement uses TRBV15 and TRBJ2-3, with 8 bases that match TRBD1. From germline, CDR1 is LNHNV and CDR2 YYDKDF (reference sequence). Trimming at V came to 1 base and at J to 4 bases, leaving 4 bases not matched to a gene. There are 15 residues in the CDR3. CDR3 coding DNA: TGTGCCACCAGCAGAGGACAGGGGACGGCAGATACGCAGTATTTT. Its translation is CATSRGQGTADTQYF.

This clone was detected once. The V and J genes are TRBV30 and TRBJ1-2; D is possibly TRBD1 (5 bases). Trimming took off 3 bases at V and 4 bases at J, with 15 bases between the two ends. The CDR3 has 14 residues. Germline CDR1 GTSNPN, CDR2 SVGIG (reference sequence). This CDR3 reads CAWRIRGIGYGYTF. The CDR3 DNA reads as TGTGCCTGGAGGATTCGGGGGATCGGCTATGGCTACACCTTC.

This sequence joins TRBV7-3 and TRBJ2-2; 7 positions match TRBD1. Per germline, CDR1 SGHTA and CDR2 FQGTGA. The CDR3 loop spans 16 amino acids. V was clipped by 1 base and J by 6 bases; unmatched bases: 8. The CDR3 protein is CASSLRPGGTPGELFF. The CDR3 region has the DNA TGTGCCAGCAGCTTAAGGCCAGGGGGTACCCCCGGGGAGCTGTTTTTT.